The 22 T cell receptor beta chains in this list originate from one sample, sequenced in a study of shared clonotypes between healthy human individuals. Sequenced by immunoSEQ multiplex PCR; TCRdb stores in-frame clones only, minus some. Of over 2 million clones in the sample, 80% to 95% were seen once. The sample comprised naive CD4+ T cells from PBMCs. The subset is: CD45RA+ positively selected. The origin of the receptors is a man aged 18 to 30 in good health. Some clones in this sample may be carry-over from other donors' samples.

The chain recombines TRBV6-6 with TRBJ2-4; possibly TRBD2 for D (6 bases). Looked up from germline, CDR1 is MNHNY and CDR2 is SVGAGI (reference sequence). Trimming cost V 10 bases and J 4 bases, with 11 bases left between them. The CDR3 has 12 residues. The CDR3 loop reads CATTDYKNIQYF. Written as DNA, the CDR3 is TGTGCCACCACGGACTATAAAAACATTCAGTACTTC.

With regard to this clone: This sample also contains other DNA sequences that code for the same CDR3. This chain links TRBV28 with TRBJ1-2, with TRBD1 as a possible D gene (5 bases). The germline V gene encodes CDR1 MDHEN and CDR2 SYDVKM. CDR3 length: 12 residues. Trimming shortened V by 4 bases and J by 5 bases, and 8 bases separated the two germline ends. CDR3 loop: CASSSRGYGYTF. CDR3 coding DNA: TGTGCCAGCAGTTCTCGGGGGTATGGCTACACCTTC.

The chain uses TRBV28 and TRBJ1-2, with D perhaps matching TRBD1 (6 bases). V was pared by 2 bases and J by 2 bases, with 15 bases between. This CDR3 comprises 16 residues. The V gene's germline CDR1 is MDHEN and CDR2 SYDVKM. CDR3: CASSLMDRLLNYGYTF. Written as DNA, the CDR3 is TGTGCCAGCAGTTTAATGGACAGACTTCTAAACTATGGCTACACCTTC.

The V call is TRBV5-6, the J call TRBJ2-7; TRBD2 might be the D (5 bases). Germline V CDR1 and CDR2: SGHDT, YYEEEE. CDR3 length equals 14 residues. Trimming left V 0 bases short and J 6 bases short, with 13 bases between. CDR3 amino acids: CASSLVRRGSEQYF. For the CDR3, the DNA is TGTGCCAGCAGCTTGGTTCGACGAGGGTCCGAGCAGTACTTC. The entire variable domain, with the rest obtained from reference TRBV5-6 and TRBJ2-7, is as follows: DAGVTQSPTHLIKTRGQQVTLRCSPKSGHDTVSWYQQALGQGPQFIFQYYEEEERQRGNFPDRFSGHQFPNYSSELNVNALLLGDSALYLCASSLVRRGSEQYFGPGTRLTVT.

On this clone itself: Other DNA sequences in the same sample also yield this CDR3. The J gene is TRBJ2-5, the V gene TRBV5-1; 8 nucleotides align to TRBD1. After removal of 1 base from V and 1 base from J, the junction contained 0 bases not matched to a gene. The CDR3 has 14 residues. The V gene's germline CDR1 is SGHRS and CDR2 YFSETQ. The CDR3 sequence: CASSLTGGQETQYF. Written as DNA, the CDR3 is TGCGCCAGCAGCTTGACAGGGGGCCAAGAGACCCAGTACTTC.

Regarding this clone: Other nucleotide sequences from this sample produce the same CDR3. The CDR3 coding sequence is TGCGCCAGCAGCCGGGGGACAGGCGCAGGCACAGATACGCAGTATTTT. Translating it yields CASSRGTGAGTDTQYF. V gene TRBV5-1 combines with J gene TRBJ2-3, with 8 bases that match TRBD1. This CDR3 region has 16 residues. Germline CDR1 SGHRS, CDR2 YFSETQ. The trim removed 4 bases at V and 1 base at J, leaving 8 bases unmatched.

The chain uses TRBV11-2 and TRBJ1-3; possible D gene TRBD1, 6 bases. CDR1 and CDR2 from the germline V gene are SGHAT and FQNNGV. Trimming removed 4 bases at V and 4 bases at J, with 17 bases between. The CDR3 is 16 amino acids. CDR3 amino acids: CASSSLSGQLGNTIYF. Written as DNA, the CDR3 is TGTGCCAGCAGCTCCCTATCCGGACAGCTAGGAAACACCATATATTTT.

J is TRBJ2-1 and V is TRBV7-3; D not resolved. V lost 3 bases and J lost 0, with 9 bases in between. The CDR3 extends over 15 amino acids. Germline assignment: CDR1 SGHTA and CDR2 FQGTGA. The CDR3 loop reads CASSFGRASYNEQFF. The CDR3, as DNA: TGTGCCAGCAGCTTTGGAAGGGCCTCCTACAATGAGCAGTTCTTC.

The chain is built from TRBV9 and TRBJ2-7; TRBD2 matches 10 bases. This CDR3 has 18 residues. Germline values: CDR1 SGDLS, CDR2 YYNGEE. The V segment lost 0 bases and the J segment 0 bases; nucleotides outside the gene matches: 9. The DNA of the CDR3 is TGTGCCAGCAGCGTAGGGGCTAGCGGGAGCTCTTTCTCCTACGAGCAGTACTTC. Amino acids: CASSVGASGSSFSYEQYF. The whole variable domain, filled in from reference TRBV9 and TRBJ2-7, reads DSGVTQTPKHLITATGQRVTLRCSPRSGDLSVYWYQQSLDQGLQFLIQYYNGEERAKGNILERFSAQQFPDLHSELNLSSLELGDSALYFCASSVGASGSSFSYEQYFGPGTRLTVT.

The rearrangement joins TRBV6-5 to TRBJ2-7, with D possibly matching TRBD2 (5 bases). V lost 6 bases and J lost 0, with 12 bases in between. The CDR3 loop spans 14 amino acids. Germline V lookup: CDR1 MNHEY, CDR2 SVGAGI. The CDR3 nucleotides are TGTGCCAGCAGAACAATGGGGAGCTCCTACGAGCAGTACTTC. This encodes CASRTMGSSYEQYF.

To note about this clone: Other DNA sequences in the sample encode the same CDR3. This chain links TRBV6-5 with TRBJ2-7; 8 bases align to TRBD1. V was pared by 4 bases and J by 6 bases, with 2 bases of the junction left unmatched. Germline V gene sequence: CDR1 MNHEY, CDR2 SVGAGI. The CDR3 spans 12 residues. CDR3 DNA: TGTGCCAGCAGTTCCACAGGGGGCGAGCAGTACTTC. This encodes CASSSTGGEQYF.

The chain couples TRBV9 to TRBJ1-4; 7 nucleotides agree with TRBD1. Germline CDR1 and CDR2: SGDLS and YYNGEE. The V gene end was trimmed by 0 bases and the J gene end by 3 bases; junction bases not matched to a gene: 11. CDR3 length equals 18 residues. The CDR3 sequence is CASSVGPLVGTANEKLFF. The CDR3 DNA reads TGTGCCAGCAGCGTAGGTCCCTTGGTGGGGACAGCTAATGAAAAACTGTTTTTT.

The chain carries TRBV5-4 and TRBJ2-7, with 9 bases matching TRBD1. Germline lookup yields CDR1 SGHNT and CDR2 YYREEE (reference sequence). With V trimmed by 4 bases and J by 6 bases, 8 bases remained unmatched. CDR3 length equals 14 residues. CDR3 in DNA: TGTGCCAGCAGCGAGGGACAGGGAACTGGCGAGCAGTACTTC. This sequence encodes CASSEGQGTGEQYF.

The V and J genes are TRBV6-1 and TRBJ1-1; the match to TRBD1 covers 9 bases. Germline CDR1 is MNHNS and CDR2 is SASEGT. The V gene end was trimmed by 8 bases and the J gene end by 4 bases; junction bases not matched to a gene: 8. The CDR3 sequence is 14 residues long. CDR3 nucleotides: TGTGCCAGCGACCGGGACAGGGCTTCCACTGAAGCTTTCTTT. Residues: CASDRDRASTEAFF.

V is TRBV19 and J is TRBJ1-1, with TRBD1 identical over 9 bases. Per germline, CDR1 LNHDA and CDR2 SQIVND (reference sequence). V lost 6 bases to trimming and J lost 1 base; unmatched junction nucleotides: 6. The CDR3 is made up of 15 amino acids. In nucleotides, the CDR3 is TGTGCCAGTAGCCCCTCGGGACAGGGGAACACTGAAGCTTTCTTT. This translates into CASSPSGQGNTEAFF.

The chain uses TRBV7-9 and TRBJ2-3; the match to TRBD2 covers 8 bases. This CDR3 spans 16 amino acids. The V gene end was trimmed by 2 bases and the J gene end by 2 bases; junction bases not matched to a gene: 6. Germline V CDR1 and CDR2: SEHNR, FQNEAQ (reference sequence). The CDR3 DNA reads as TGTGCCAGCAGCTTAACTCCGGGAGGGATCACAGATACGCAGTATTTT. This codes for CASSLTPGGITDTQYF. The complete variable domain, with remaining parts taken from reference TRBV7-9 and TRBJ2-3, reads DTGVSQNPRHKITKRGQNVTFRCDPISEHNRLYWYRQTLGQGPEFLTYFQNEAQLEKSRLLSDRFSAERPKGSFSTLEIQRTEQGDSAMYLCASSLTPGGITDTQYFGPGTRLTVL.

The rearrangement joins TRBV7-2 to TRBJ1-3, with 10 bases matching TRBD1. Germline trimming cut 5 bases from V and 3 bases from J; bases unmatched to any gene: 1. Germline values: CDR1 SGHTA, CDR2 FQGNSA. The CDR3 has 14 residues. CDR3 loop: CASSRDRGGNTIYF. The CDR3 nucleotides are TGTGCCAGCAGCCGGGACAGGGGTGGAAACACCATATATTTT.

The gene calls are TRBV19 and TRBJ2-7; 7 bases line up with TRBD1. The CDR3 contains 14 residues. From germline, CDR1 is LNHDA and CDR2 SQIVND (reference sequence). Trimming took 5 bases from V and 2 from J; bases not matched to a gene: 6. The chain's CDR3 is CASSWPGQTYEQYF. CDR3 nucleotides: TGTGCCAGTAGTTGGCCGGGACAGACCTACGAGCAGTACTTC. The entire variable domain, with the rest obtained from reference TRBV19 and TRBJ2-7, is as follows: DGGITQSPKYLFRKEGQNVTLSCEQNLNHDAMYWYRQDPGQGLRLIYYSQIVNDFQKGDIAEGYSVSREKKESFPLTVTSAQKNPTAFYLCASSWPGQTYEQYFGPGTRLTVT.

The CDR3 sequence: CATQDTSGRGVDTQYF. The CDR3 DNA reads TGTGCCACCCAAGACACTAGCGGGAGGGGGGTAGATACGCAGTATTTT. The genes are TRBV25-1 and TRBJ2-3, with 13 bases fitting TRBD2. There are 16 residues in the CDR3. With 10 bases clipped from V and 5 bases from J, the junction kept 12 bases outside the gene matches. Germline CDR1 and CDR2: MGHDK and SYGVNS.

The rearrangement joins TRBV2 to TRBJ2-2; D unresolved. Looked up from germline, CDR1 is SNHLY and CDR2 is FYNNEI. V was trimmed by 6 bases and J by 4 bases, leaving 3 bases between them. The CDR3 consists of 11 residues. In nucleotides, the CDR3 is TGTGCCAGCAGACTCACCGGGGAGCTGTTTTTT. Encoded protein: CASRLTGELFF.

CDR3 residues: CASSLGGHYYEQYF. The CDR3 coding sequence is TGTGCCAGCAGCTTGGGGGGACACTACTACGAGCAGTACTTC. The V call is TRBV5-5, the J call TRBJ2-7, with D perhaps TRBD1 (6 bases). The CDR3 is 14 amino acids. V shed 0 bases and J shed 3 bases, with 10 bases lying between them. Germline V gene sequence: CDR1 SGHKS, CDR2 YYEKEE (reference sequence).

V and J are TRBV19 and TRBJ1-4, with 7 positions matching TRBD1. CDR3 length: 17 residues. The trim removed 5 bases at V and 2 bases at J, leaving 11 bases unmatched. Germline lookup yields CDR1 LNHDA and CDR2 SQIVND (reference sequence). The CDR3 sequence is CASSPPTGRGTNEKLFF. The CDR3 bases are TGTGCCAGTAGTCCCCCGACAGGGCGGGGGACTAATGAAAAACTGTTTTTT.